These 10 T cell receptor beta chains were all obtained from the same sample, sequenced in a study of blood T cell repertoires in COVID-19. Method: immunoSEQ multiplex PCR; TCRdb's copy keeps in-frame clones and lacks some. The table has a few hundred thousand clones, about 88% seen once. Sequenced sample: peripheral blood. The receptors were gathered from a woman aged 70-85 years with active or convalescent COVID-19.

The rearrangement links TRBV10-3 to TRBJ1-2; possibly TRBD1 for D (5 bases). Per the germline V gene, CDR1 is ENHRY and CDR2 is SYGVKD. V lost 10 bases to trimming and J lost 5 bases, with 8 bases between them. CDR3 length equals 10 residues. CDR3 sequence reads: CASKGYGYTF. DNA of the CDR3: TGTGCCAGCAAGGGGTATGGCTACACCTTC.

The J gene is TRBJ2-1, the V gene TRBV14, with TRBD1 matching over 8 bases. The germline V gene has CDR1 SGHDN and CDR2 FVKESK. V was clipped by 4 bases and J by 3 bases; unmatched bases: 5. This CDR3 is built from 15 residues. The DNA for the CDR3 is TGTGCCAGCAGCCGGGACAGGACCCACTACAATGAGCAGTTCTTC. It yields the protein CASSRDRTHYNEQFF.

J is TRBJ2-7 and V is TRBV3-1 (or the pseudogene TRBV3-2); the D is unclear. Per germline, CDR1 LGHDT and CDR2 YNNKEL (reference sequence). CDR3 size: 11 residues. Trimming stripped 11 bases from V and 5 bases from J, with 13 bases between. CDR3 in DNA: TGTGCCGCACAAACAGAAAACGAGCAGTACTTC. Amino acid sequence: CAAQTENEQYF.

Here the CDR3 reads CSVGEGSRLNEKLFF. The CDR3 region has the DNA TGCAGCGTCGGAGAGGGATCGCGACTTAATGAAAAACTGTTTTTT. This sequence joins TRBV29-1 and TRBJ1-4; no definite D call. The CDR3 spans 15 residues. Germline V CDR1 and CDR2: SQVTM, ANQGSEA. The V and J ends lost 6 bases and 4 bases respectively, with 18 bases between them.

The genes are TRBV6-5 and TRBJ1-3, with 9 bases lining up with TRBD1. CDR3 length: 13 amino acids. The trim removed 7 bases at V and 7 bases at J, leaving 5 bases unmatched. The germline V gene has CDR1 MNHEY and CDR2 SVGAGI. The CDR3 bases are TGTGCCAGCACCGTGGACAGGGGCAACACCATATATTTT. This codes for CASTVDRGNTIYF.

This chain links TRBV19 with TRBJ1-1, with 11 bases that match TRBD1. Germline-derived CDR1 and CDR2 are LNHDA and SQIVND (reference sequence). V was clipped by 2 bases and J by 5 bases; unmatched bases: 7. The length of the CDR3 is 16 residues. Here the CDR3 DNA reads TGTGCCAGTAGTATATTAGGGGGACAGGGGGAAACTGAAGCTTTCTTT. Residues: CASSILGGQGETEAFF.

This clone was found once. V and J are TRBV10-3 and TRBJ1-2, with D possibly matching TRBD1 (6 bases). Germline V gives CDR1 ENHRY, CDR2 SYGVKD. The CDR3 has 13 amino acids. V was pared by 8 bases and J by 4 bases, with 14 bases between. The CDR3 coding sequence is TGTGCCATCTACGAGACAGGCGTCTATGGCTACACCTTC. Translated, it gives CAIYETGVYGYTF.

This chain joins TRBV7-3 and TRBJ2-5; D is ambiguous. The CDR3 extends over 12 amino acids. The ends were cut back, 4 bases at V and 9 bases at J, with 12 bases in the middle. The germline V gene has CDR1 SGHTA and CDR2 FQGTGA. DNA of the CDR3: TGTGCCAGCAGCTCAACCCCGGCGGCCCAGTACTTC. It encodes CASSSTPAAQYF.

This clone was observed a single time. This chain links TRBV3-1 (or the pseudogene TRBV3-2) with TRBJ1-2; possible D gene TRBD1, 5 bases. The CDR3 is 14 residues long. CDR1 and CDR2 (germline): LGHDT, YNNKEL (reference sequence). V was cut by 8 bases and J by 4 bases, with 17 bases left in between. The CDR3: CASQAEGRGYGYTF. DNA for the CDR3: TGTGCCAGCCAAGCGGAGGGAAGGGGCTATGGCTACACCTTC.

The chain carries TRBV5-1 and TRBJ2-5, with 7 bases that match TRBD2. This CDR3 contains 13 residues. V lost 2 bases and J lost 5; bases outside the gene matches: 3. Looked up from germline, CDR1 is SGHRS and CDR2 is YFSETQ. CDR3 sequence: CASSFTSAETQYF. CDR3 DNA sequence: TGCGCCAGCAGCTTTACTAGCGCGGAGACCCAGTACTTC.